This TCR beta chain stems from a study of T cell responses to AZD1222 COVID-19 vaccine. As to this clone: Its target is unknown. It is unclear where the CDR3 begins or ends on the DNA, so no DNA is shown, and the CDR3 is as TCRdb lists it.

Study observations and caveats: Two AZD1222 administrations were followed by greater Spike-specific TCR breadth and depth. White British ancestry dominated among donors, who included more females, and clonal diversity was possibly underestimated.

The length of the CDR3 is 15 amino acids, counting both ends. The germline V gene has CDR1 MDHEN and CDR2 SYDVKM. The repertoire was sequenced with immunoSEQ multiplex PCR; TCRdb's copy has only in-frame clones and lacks some. The sample includes about 210,000 clones, approximately 94% seen only once; the top ten take approximately 1.7%. Specimen: peripheral blood, collected 28 days after the second dose of the MenACWY control vaccine. The chain links TRBV28 to TRBJ2-7; the table's TRBD2 call for D was not verified on the DNA. The TCR sequence derives from an adult who received the MenACWY meningococcal vaccine as a control. The CDR3 sequence is CASSSSDYYSYEQYF.